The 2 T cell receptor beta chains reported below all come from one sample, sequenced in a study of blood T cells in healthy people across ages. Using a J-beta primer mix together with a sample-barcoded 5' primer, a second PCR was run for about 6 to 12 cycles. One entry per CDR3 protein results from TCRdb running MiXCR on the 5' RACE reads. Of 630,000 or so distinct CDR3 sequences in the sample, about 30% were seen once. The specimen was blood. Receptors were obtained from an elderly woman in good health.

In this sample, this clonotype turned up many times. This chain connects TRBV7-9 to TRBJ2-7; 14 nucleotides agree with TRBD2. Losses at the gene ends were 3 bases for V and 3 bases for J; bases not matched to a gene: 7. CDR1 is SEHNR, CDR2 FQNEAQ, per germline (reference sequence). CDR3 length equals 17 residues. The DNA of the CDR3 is TGTGCCAGCAGCTTGGGGACTAGCGGGGGCTCCATCTACGAGCAGTACTTC. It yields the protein CASSLGTSGGSIYEQYF.

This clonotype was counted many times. Written as DNA, the CDR3 is TGTGCCAGCAGCTTCAGGACAGGAGATTACGAGCAGTACTTC. As protein: CASSFRTGDYEQYF. The rearrangement links TRBV12-3 or TRBV12-4 to TRBJ2-7; 7 nucleotides agree with TRBD1. Losses at the gene ends were 6 bases for V and 4 bases for J; bases not matched to a gene: 9. The CDR3 has 14 residues.